A single sample is the source of the 2 T cell receptor beta chains below, sequenced in a study of CD8 T cells in Susac syndrome. With random hexamers, reverse transcription was performed on roughly 0.45 to 1 ug of RNA. Each CDR3 protein is one row after TCRdb ran MiXCR on the immunoSEQ multiplex PCR reads. Altogether tens of thousands of distinct CDR3 sequences are present, about 96% being singletons, with the ten largest covering roughly 0.44%. The sequenced sample was CD8+ T cells from PBMCs. Source of these receptors: a human donor with Susac syndrome.

The chain employs TRBV30 and TRBJ1-2; the D is unclear. The germline V gene has CDR1 GTSNPN and CDR2 SVGIG (reference sequence). The CDR3 extends over 14 amino acids. V lost 5 bases and J lost 8, with 21 bases in between. DNA of the CDR3: TGTGCCTGGGCAGCTTCATGGGGAGCGGGCGGCTACACCTTC. As protein: CAWAASWGAGGYTF. The full variable domain, with the rest looked up from reference TRBV30 and TRBJ1-2, is SQTIHQWPATLVQPVGSPLSLECTVEGTSNPNLYWYRQAAGRGLQLLFYSVGIGQISSEVPQNLSASRPQDRQFILSSKKLLLSDSGFYLCAWAASWGAGGYTFGSGTRLTVV.

The chain uses TRBV10-3 and TRBJ2-7, with D tentatively TRBD2 (5 bases). Germline values: CDR1 ENHRY, CDR2 SYGVKD. This CDR3 is 14 amino acids long. Trimming removed 2 bases at V and 2 bases at J, with 10 bases between. Written as DNA, the CDR3 is TGTGCCATCAGTGAGGGAGAGGGCCCCTACGAGCAGTACTTC. Its protein is CAISEGEGPYEQYF.